These 28 T cell receptor beta chains were all obtained from the same sample, sequenced in a study of shared clonotypes between healthy human individuals. The method was immunoSEQ multiplex PCR; TCRdb's version includes in-frame clones alone and lacks a portion of them. Among some 740,000 clones listed, 90% to 95% were seen once. The naive CD8 fraction comprised CD45RO-negative cells positively selected for CCR7 and excluded terminally differentiated effector memory CD45RA+ cells. Sequencing used naive CD8+ T cells sorted from blood. The receptors shown here come from a man aged 25-45 years in good health.

A word on this clone: The same CDR3 arises from other DNA sequences in this sample as well. The chain uses TRBV27 and TRBJ1-2; 9 nucleotides match TRBD1. This CDR3 comprises 14 residues. Germline assignment: CDR1 MNHEY and CDR2 SMNVEV (reference sequence). V dropped 2 bases and J dropped 5; count of bases not matched to a gene: 3. The CDR3 DNA reads TGTGCCAGCAGTTTACTCGGACAGGGGTATGGCTACACCTTC. It codes for CASSLLGQGYGYTF.

This chain joins TRBV5-5 and TRBJ2-7; TRBD2 agrees at 10 bases. The length of the CDR3 is 15 residues. V shed 0 bases and J 0 bases; nucleotides not matched to a gene: 0. CDR1 and CDR2 (germline): SGHKS, YYEKEE (reference sequence). CDR3 bases: TGTGCCAGCAGCTTGGCTAGCGGGAGCTCCTACGAGCAGTACTTC. It codes for CASSLASGSSYEQYF.

This clone came up once. The V and J genes are TRBV29-1 and TRBJ2-4; 8 bases agree with TRBD2. Trimming at V came to 4 bases and at J to 7 bases, leaving 9 bases not matched to a gene. The CDR3 sequence is 14 residues long. Germline-derived CDR1 and CDR2 are SQVTM and ANQGSEA. Here the CDR3 DNA reads TGCAGCGTTGTCAGGCGGGGGGAGGGGAACATTCAGTACTTC. As protein: CSVVRRGEGNIQYF.

V usage is TRBV11-3 and J usage is TRBJ2-1, with TRBD2 identical over 7 bases. The CDR3 sequence is 16 residues long. Per germline, CDR1 SGHNT and CDR2 YENEEA. J gave up 5 bases and V 3 bases, and 10 bases lay outside the gene matches. CDR3 nucleotides: TGTGCCAGCAGCTTGACCCATAGCGGGTATAACAATGAGCAGTTCTTC. This codes for CASSLTHSGYNNEQFF.

There are many counts of this clone. The chain is built from TRBV19 and TRBJ1-5; the D is unclear. The CDR3 runs 14 residues. Trimming took off 7 bases at V and 0 bases at J, with 10 bases between the two ends. The germline V gene encodes CDR1 LNHDA and CDR2 SQIVND (reference sequence). The CDR3 DNA is TGTGCCAGTACGGCGCCCTATAGCAATCAGCCCCAGCATTTT. It translates to CASTAPYSNQPQHF.

The chain links TRBV5-4 to TRBJ2-7, with D unclear. Between the trimmed V and J ends, which lost 3 bases and 3 bases, there was a span of 10 bases. Germline CDR1 and CDR2: SGHNT and YYREEE (reference sequence). The CDR3 extends over 13 amino acids. CDR3 sequence reads: CASSSKGIYEQYF. Written as DNA, the CDR3 is TGTGCCAGCAGCTCAAAGGGCATCTACGAGCAGTACTTC.

This rearrangement joins TRBV21-1 to TRBJ2-7; the table calls TRBD1, which could not be checked here. TRBV21-1 is designated a pseudogene. CDR3 length: 14 residues. The CDR3 DNA is TGTGCCAGCAGCAGGGCGGGACAGACCTACGAGCAGTACTTC. It translates to CASSRAGQTYEQYF.

The chain combines TRBV6-5 with TRBJ2-3, with D uncertain. Germline lookup yields CDR1 MNHEY and CDR2 SVGAGI. This CDR3 has 15 amino acids. Trimming stripped 5 bases from V and 0 bases from J, with 12 bases between. CDR3 protein: CASSRAEFSTDTQYF. In nucleotides, the CDR3 is TGTGCCAGCAGTCGAGCTGAGTTTAGCACAGATACGCAGTATTTT.

The chain links TRBV7-7 to TRBJ2-2, with D tentatively TRBD1 (6 bases). CDR1 is SSHAT, CDR2 FNYEAQ, per germline (reference sequence). Deletions cut 5 bases from V and 5 bases from J, with 18 bases between. The CDR3 has 16 residues. The CDR3 reads CASSPRTAIRTGELFF. The CDR3 nucleotides read TGTGCCAGCAGCCCCCGGACAGCAATAAGGACCGGGGAGCTGTTTTTT.

Written as DNA, the CDR3 is TGTGCCAGCAGTACTGACAGGGTGAGCTCCTACGAGCAGTACTTC. Protein product: CASSTDRVSSYEQYF. The chain recombines TRBV2 with TRBJ2-7; 7 bases are shared with TRBD1. With 5 bases clipped from V and 0 bases from J, the junction kept 7 bases outside the gene matches. Germline loops: CDR1 SNHLY, CDR2 FYNNEI. This CDR3 is 15 amino acids long.

The chain recombines TRBV10-1 with TRBJ2-7; 7 bases map to TRBD2. Unmatched junction bases numbered 4, after V lost 2 bases and J lost 0 bases. CDR1 is WNHNN, CDR2 SYGVQD, per germline (reference sequence). This CDR3 is built from 15 residues. DNA for the CDR3: TGCGCCAGCAGTGAGGCTAGCGGAGGCTCCTACGAGCAGTACTTC. It translates to CASSEASGGSYEQYF.

This chain joins TRBV6-5 and TRBJ2-7; TRBD1 aligns across 7 bases. Germline lookup yields CDR1 MNHEY and CDR2 SVGAGI. Unmatched junction bases numbered 6, after V lost 3 bases and J lost 4 bases. The length of the CDR3 is 14 residues. CDR3 sequence reads: CASSYFGTEYEQYF. The CDR3 DNA follows: TGTGCCAGCAGTTATTTCGGGACAGAGTACGAGCAGTACTTC.

V is TRBV7-9 and J is TRBJ2-7, with D unclear. Germline V gives CDR1 SEHNR, CDR2 FQNEAQ (reference sequence). This CDR3 is built from 12 residues. Trimming pared 5 bases from V and 5 bases from J, leaving 10 bases between. CDR3 DNA: TGTGCCAGCAGCCACGACGTCAACGAGCAGTACTTC. This translates into CASSHDVNEQYF. The whole variable domain, remainder taken from reference TRBV7-9 and TRBJ2-7, is DTGVSQNPRHKITKRGQNVTFRCDPISEHNRLYWYRQTLGQGPEFLTYFQNEAQLEKSRLLSDRFSAERPKGSFSTLEIQRTEQGDSAMYLCASSHDVNEQYFGPGTRLTVT.

The chain carries TRBV6-1 and TRBJ1-3; D call uncertain. Trimming took 0 bases from V and 3 from J, leaving 9 bases between them. The CDR3 consists of 15 residues. Germline V gene sequence: CDR1 MNHNS, CDR2 SASEGT. This CDR3 is CASSEAVELGNTIYF. The CDR3 nucleotides read TGTGCCAGCAGTGAAGCTGTAGAGCTTGGAAACACCATATATTTT.

The J gene is TRBJ1-3, the V gene TRBV28, with 7 bases that match TRBD1. The junction had 11 bases not matched to a gene; V was cut back by 1 base and J by 2 bases. CDR3 size: 18 residues. Germline V gene data show CDR1 as MDHEN and CDR2 as SYDVKM. The CDR3: CASSLSTGRLRTGNTIYF. CDR3 sequence (DNA): TGTGCCAGCAGTTTATCGACAGGGCGATTAAGGACTGGAAACACCATATATTTT.

This clone was observed once. J is TRBJ2-1 and V is TRBV28; no firm D call. V was pared by 4 bases and J by 8 bases, with 6 bases between. The germline V gene has CDR1 MDHEN and CDR2 SYDVKM. The CDR3 is 11 residues long. This chain's CDR3 is CASSSAYEQFF. CDR3 sequence (DNA): TGTGCCAGCAGTTCGGCCTATGAGCAGTTCTTC.

This sequence joins TRBV5-1 and TRBJ1-2; TRBD1 agrees at 8 bases. This CDR3 region has 15 residues. CDR1 is SGHRS and CDR2 is YFSETQ in the germline V gene. V lost 4 bases and J lost 3; bases outside the gene matches: 8. The CDR3 DNA is TGCGCCAGCAGCGGTGGACAGGGAGGGGACTATGGCTACACCTTC. Translating it yields CASSGGQGGDYGYTF.

This chain connects TRBV25-1 to TRBJ1-4; D unclear. CDR1 and CDR2 (germline): MGHDK, SYGVNS. CDR3 length: 11 amino acids. V was trimmed by 3 bases and J by 8 bases, leaving 4 bases between them. The CDR3, as DNA: TGTGCCAGCAGTGATTTCGAAAAACTGTTTTTT. It encodes CASSDFEKLFF.

The chain uses TRBV5-1 and TRBJ2-7; 8 bases agree with TRBD1. Per germline, CDR1 SGHRS and CDR2 YFSETQ. CDR3 length equals 15 residues. V was pared by 4 bases and J by 3 bases, with 9 bases of the junction left unmatched. CDR3 in amino acids: CASSLVTGGFYEQYF. Written as DNA, the CDR3 is TGCGCCAGCAGCCTCGTTACAGGGGGTTTCTACGAGCAGTACTTC.

The gene calls are TRBV4-1 and TRBJ2-7; no definite D call. The CDR3 is made up of 11 amino acids. Per germline, CDR1 MGHRA and CDR2 YSYEKL. The germline V and J ends were trimmed by 5 bases and 4 bases, with 6 bases remaining between them. Written as DNA, the CDR3 is TGCGCCAGCAGCATCGGTTACGAGCAGTACTTC. Amino acids: CASSIGYEQYF.

This clone was detected only a few times. V usage is TRBV27 and J usage is TRBJ1-4; tentatively, D is TRBD1 (6 bases). The germline gives CDR1 MNHEY, CDR2 SMNVEV (reference sequence). Trimming took 3 bases from V and 4 from J, leaving 9 bases between them. The CDR3 sequence is 14 residues long. CDR3 sequence: CASSFTGNNEKLFF. Written as DNA, the CDR3 is TGTGCCAGCAGTTTTACAGGGAATAATGAAAAACTGTTTTTT.

The chain couples TRBV7-9 to TRBJ2-3; the D gene could be TRBD1 or TRBD2 (5 bases each). V lost 5 bases and J 7 bases, leaving 10 bases between the germline ends. Looked up from germline, CDR1 is SEHNR and CDR2 is FQNEAQ (reference sequence). The CDR3 has 12 residues. Here the CDR3 DNA reads TGTGCCAGCAGCATCCAGGGACATACGCAGTATTTT. Translation gives CASSIQGHTQYF.

The J gene is TRBJ2-1, the V gene TRBV27; tentatively, D is TRBD1 (5 bases). Trimming stripped 7 bases from V and 0 bases from J, with 10 bases between. The CDR3 totals 14 residues. Looked up from germline, CDR1 is MNHEY and CDR2 is SMNVEV (reference sequence). The CDR3 DNA follows: TGTGCCAGCACGGCCAGGGTCTCCTACAATGAGCAGTTCTTC. As protein: CASTARVSYNEQFF.

The CDR3 loop reads CASSGRDRVFEEQYF. The DNA of the CDR3 is TGTGCCAGCAGCGGTCGGGACAGGGTGTTTGAAGAGCAGTACTTC. V and J are TRBV11-2 and TRBJ2-7; 9 bases match TRBD1. The junction had 12 bases not matched to a gene; V was cut back by 5 bases and J by 7 bases. Germline CDR1 SGHAT, CDR2 FQNNGV. The CDR3 covers 15 residues.

The chain links TRBV19 to TRBJ2-7; D might be TRBD1 or TRBD2, each matching 5 bases. Per germline, CDR1 LNHDA and CDR2 SQIVND (reference sequence). There are 15 residues in the CDR3. The ends were cut back, 5 bases at V and 2 bases at J, with 16 bases in the middle. Written as DNA, the CDR3 is TGTGCCAGTAGTGGAAGCCGGGACCAACCCTACGAGCAGTACTTC. It encodes CASSGSRDQPYEQYF.

The chain uses TRBV27 and TRBJ2-1; D is ambiguous. This CDR3 has 15 amino acids. Germline CDR1 and CDR2: MNHEY and SMNVEV (reference sequence). V lost 6 bases, J lost 6 bases, and 18 bases lay in between. This CDR3 reads CASSLLNARINEQFF. As DNA, the CDR3 is TGTGCCAGCAGCCTTCTCAATGCGCGAATCAATGAGCAGTTCTTC.

The rearrangement links TRBV7-9 to TRBJ1-2, with D unclear. Germline CDR1 reads SEHNR; CDR2 reads FQNEAQ (reference sequence). This CDR3 contains 14 residues. Trimming pared 1 base from V and 2 bases from J, leaving 8 bases between. The CDR3 region has the DNA TGTGCCAGCAGCTTAGTAGTGCAGAACTATGGCTACACCTTC. Protein sequence: CASSLVVQNYGYTF.

In its sample, this clone was seen a few times. The sample holds other DNA sequences that translate to the same CDR3. The chain employs TRBV28 and TRBJ2-7, with D unresolved. Germline CDR1 and CDR2: MDHEN and SYDVKM. V lost 8 bases to trimming and J lost 3 bases, with 8 bases between them. The CDR3 is 11 amino acids. CDR3 in DNA: TGTGCCAGCGGAGAGGACTACGAGCAGTACTTC. Amino acid sequence: CASGEDYEQYF.